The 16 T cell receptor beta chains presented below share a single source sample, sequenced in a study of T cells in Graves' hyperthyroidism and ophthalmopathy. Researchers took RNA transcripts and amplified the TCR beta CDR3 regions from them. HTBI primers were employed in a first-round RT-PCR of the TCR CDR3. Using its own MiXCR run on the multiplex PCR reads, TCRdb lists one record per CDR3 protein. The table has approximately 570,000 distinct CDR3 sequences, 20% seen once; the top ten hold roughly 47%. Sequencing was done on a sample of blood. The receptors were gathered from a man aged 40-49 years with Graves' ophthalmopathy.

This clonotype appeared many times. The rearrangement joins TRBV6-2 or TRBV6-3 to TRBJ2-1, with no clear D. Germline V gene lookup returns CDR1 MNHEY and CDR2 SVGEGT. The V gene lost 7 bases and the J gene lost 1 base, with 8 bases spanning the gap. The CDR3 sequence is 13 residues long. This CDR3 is CASKVGSYNEQFF. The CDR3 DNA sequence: TGTGCCAGCAAGGTTGGGTCCTACAATGAGCAGTTCTTC.

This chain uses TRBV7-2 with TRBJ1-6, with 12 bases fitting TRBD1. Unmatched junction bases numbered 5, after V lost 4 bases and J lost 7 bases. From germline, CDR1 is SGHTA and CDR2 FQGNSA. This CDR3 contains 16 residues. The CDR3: CASSSRDRGPNSPLHF. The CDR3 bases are TGTGCCAGCAGCTCCCGGGACAGGGGGCCCAATTCACCCCTCCACTTT.

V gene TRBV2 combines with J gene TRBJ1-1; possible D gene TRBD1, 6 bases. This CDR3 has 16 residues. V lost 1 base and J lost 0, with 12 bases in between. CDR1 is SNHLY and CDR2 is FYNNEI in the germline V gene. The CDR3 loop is CASSEVGAGVNTEAFF. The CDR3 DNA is TGTGCCAGCAGTGAAGTGGGGGCAGGTGTGAACACTGAAGCTTTCTTT.

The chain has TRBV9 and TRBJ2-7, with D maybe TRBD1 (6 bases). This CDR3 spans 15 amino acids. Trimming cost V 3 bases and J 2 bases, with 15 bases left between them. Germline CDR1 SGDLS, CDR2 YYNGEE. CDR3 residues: CASSEGMDRAYEQYF. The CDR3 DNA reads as TGTGCCAGCAGCGAGGGAATGGACAGAGCCTACGAGCAGTACTTC.

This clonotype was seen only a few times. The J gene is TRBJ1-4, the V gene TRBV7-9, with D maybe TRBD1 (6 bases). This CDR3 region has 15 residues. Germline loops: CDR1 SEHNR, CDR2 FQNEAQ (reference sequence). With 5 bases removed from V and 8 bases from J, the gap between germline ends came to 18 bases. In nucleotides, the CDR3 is TGTGCCAGCAGCCGATCGGGGGCCCGGCGGGAAAAACTGTTTTTT. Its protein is CASSRSGARREKLFF.

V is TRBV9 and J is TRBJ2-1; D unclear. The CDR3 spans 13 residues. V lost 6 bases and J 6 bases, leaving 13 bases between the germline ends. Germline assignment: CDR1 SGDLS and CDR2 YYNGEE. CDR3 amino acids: CASKGPTSNEQFF. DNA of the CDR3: TGTGCCAGCAAAGGGCCCACCTCCAATGAGCAGTTCTTC.

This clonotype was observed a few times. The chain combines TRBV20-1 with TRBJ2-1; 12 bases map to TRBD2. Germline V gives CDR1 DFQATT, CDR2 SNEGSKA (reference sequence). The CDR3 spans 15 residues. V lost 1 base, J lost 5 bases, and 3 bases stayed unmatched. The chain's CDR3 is CSARGTSGDNNEQFF. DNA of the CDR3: TGCAGTGCTAGAGGGACTAGCGGGGATAACAATGAGCAGTTCTTC.

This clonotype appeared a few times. This CDR3 is CSASLRRTSGGYTF. The CDR3 DNA reads TGCAGTGCTAGCCTACGCAGGACCTCCGGGGGCTACACCTTC. The V gene is TRBV20-1, the J gene TRBJ1-2; no definite D call. The CDR3 consists of 14 residues. Trimming took off 3 bases at V and 8 bases at J, with 19 bases between the two ends. Germline CDR1 reads DFQATT; CDR2 reads SNEGSKA (reference sequence).

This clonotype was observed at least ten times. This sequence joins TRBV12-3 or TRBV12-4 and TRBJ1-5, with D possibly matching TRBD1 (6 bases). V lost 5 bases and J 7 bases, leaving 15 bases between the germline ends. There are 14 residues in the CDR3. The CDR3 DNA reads TGTGCCAGCAGTATGCAGGGGTTTTGGCAGCCCCAGCATTTT. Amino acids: CASSMQGFWQPQHF.

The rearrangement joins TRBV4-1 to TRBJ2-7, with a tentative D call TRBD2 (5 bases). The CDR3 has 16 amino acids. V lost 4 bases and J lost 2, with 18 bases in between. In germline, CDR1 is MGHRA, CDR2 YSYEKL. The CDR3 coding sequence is TGCGCCAGCAGCCCAAACGAGGGCCCGACTACCTACGAGCAGTACTTC. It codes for CASSPNEGPTTYEQYF.

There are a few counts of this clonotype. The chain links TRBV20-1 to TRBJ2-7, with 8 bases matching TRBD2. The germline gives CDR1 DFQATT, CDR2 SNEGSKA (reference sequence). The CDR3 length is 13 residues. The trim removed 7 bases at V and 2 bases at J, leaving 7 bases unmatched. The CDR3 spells CSGRRGAAYEQYF. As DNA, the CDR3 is TGCAGTGGCCGGCGGGGGGCCGCCTACGAGCAGTACTTC.

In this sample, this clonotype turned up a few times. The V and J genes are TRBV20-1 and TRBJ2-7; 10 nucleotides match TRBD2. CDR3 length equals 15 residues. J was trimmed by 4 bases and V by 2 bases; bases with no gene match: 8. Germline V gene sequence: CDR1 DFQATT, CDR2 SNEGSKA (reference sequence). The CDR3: CSARPLAGASYEQYF. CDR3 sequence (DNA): TGCAGTGCTAGACCCCTAGCGGGAGCCAGTTACGAGCAGTACTTC.

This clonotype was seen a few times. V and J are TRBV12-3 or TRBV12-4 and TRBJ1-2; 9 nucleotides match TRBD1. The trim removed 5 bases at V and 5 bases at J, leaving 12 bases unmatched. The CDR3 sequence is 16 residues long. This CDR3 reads CASSPVGDRELYGYTF. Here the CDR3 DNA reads TGTGCCAGCAGTCCGGTTGGGGACAGGGAACTGTATGGCTACACCTTC.

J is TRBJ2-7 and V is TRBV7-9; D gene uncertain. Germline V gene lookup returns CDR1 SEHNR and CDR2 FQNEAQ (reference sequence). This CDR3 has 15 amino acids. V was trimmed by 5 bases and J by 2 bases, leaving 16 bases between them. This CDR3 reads CASSPQHNRPYEQYF. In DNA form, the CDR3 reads TGTGCCAGCAGCCCCCAGCACAATCGGCCCTACGAGCAGTACTTC.

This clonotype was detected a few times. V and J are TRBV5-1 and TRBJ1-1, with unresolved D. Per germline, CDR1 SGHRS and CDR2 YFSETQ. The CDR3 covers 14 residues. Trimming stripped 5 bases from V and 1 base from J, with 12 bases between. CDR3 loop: CASSQASRNTEAFF. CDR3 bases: TGCGCCAGCAGTCAGGCGTCGCGGAACACTGAAGCTTTCTTT.

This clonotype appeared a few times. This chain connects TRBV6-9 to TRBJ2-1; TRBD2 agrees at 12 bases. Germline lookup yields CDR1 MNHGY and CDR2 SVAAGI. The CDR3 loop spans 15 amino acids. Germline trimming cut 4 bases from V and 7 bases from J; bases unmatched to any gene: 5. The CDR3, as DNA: TGTGCCAGCAGTTCTAGCGGGGGGGCTGAAAATGAGCAGTTCTTC. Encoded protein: CASSSSGGAENEQFF.